This record concerns one T cell receptor (beta chain) sequence. This clonotype was seen a handful of times. Its antigen remains undetermined. No much larger clone exists at a distance of one base, and base qualities are not known. Donors were roughly 40 systemically healthy Caucasian individuals from Russia aged roughly 6 to 90 years. Each donor gave 8 to 10 milliliters of peripheral blood, drawn into EDTA-treated Vacutainer tubes. Ficoll-Paque density-gradient centrifugation was used to isolate PBMCs, with at least 6.5 million per sample. Trizol reagent was used to extract total RNA from the PBMCs, yielding at least 5 micrograms per sample. Naive CD45RAhigh/CD27high T cell percentages were measured by flow cytometry on a PBMC aliquot from every donor. These data belong to a study of blood T cells in healthy people across ages (dated by TCRdb to between 2014 and 2017). Regarding the study in general: Template switching captured roughly one uniquely barcoded TCR beta cDNA molecule per two T cells in model experiments. Two additional independent replicas of 1 million unique cDNA reads from the same blood draw were analyzed for two donors (one aged 18 to 30 and one aged 80 or older). Four age groups were formed from the donors: young (average approximately 15 years), middle-aged (around 40), aged (62) and long-lived (about 80). To track age-related changes in TCR beta repertoire diversity, the study relied on deep sequencing normalized with unique cDNA molecular identifiers. The full study reports these points: Observed TCR beta diversity per million T cells fell roughly linearly with age, and a significant reduction was already apparent by age around 39. A strong correlation was found between observed TCR beta diversity and the percentage of naive T cells measured by flow cytometry. Estimates of total diversity from one million sequenced T cells were regarded as lower bounds and underestimates. Compared with the aged group, the long-lived group had more naive CD4+ T cells, fewer expanded clones and increased TCR diversity, a pattern suggesting age selection. Because donor CMV infection status was unknown, age-related changes in expanded clonotypes were potentially confounded. Since profiling was done on bulk unsorted PBMCs, naive and antigen-experienced compartments could not be conclusively compared.

CDR1 and CDR2, per the germline V gene (reference sequence), are MNHNY and SVGAGI. From the cysteine up to the phenylalanine, the CDR3 has a length of 13 residues. The retained sequence is limited to the CDR3, 39 bases, with the frame set at the first base. Trimming removed 6 bases from V and 7 bases from J, leaving 10 bases between the germline ends. Library creation used 5' RACE. These reads were obtained on an Illumina HiSeq 2500. A second about 7 to 11 cycle PCR used a sample-barcoded 5' primer and a J-beta primer mix. A unique molecular identifier was introduced onto each TCR beta cDNA molecule by a template-switch 5' adaptor carrying 12 random nucleotides. At least 3 million CDR3-containing paired-end reads were obtained from each sample. First-strand cDNA was synthesized from all RNA with the Mint cDNA synthesis kit, primed by a TRBC-specific oligonucleotide. After uracil-DNA glycosylase treatment, a first 18-cycle PCR used universal primers M1SS and BC2_uni_R on all cDNA. In the paper's pipeline: For normalization, 1 million high-quality reads were randomly selected from each sample, with every read carrying a distinct molecular identifier. Reads with shared molecular identifiers were discarded instead of being binned into consensus sequences. MiTCR, with a Q25 quality threshold and the strictest error-elimination algorithm, was used for CDR3 identification, clonotype clustering and error correction. A nonparametric unseen species model with Euler transformation was used to estimate lower-bound total TCR beta diversity. The raw public reads went through TCRdb reprocessing: fastp at Q25, MiXCR clone calling, in-frame beta chains kept. CDR3 protein sequences are deduplicated, and each keeps its most common genes and DNA. TCRdb, not the original authors, processed these V and J calls. In all, the sample holds about 840,000 distinct CDR3 sequences, and 25% to 30% of those were seen once. The biggest ten clones account for around 9.6% of the sample.

A further study also used this sample, focusing on T cells of mothers and their children. That second report states: Nine systemically healthy Caucasian individuals, comprising three mothers and their six children, were included as donors. cDNA synthesis used all of the extracted RNA, with 1.5 ug of RNA in each 15 ul reaction. Sample barcodes and 2-4 random nucleotides were added via the M1S primer in the second PCR. Each mother yielded over 10 million TCR beta CDR3 reads and each child 2.5 million to 3 million reads. Thymic selection shapes the output of TCR recombination in a similar way in related and unrelated pairs, and inherited differences have a minor effect. Normalized repertoire overlap was always slightly but never significantly higher in related than unrelated mother-child pairs. With a sensitivity of around 97 clones per million clonotypes, no persistent microchimeric T cell clones were detected. To look for features that set related mother-child pairs apart from unrelated individuals, the researchers ran deep NGS to compare the TCR beta repertoires of mothers and children. The mean age was about 40 +/- 4 years for the mothers and around 10 +/- 4 years for the children. After adapter ligation with NEBNext reagents, the libraries were sequenced on Illumina HiSeq 2000 with 100+100 nt paired-end reads. To prevent cross-contamination, the mother and child libraries were prepared one month apart and sequenced in separate runs. For each donor, between about 500,000 and 2,000,000 distinct TCR beta clonotypes were identified. Naive TCR beta clonotypes were estimated from low-frequency clonotypes matched to each donor's FACS-determined naive share, without sorting.

Sequencing was performed on blood. This sequence was found in a woman aged 35 to 49 in good health. The chain couples TRBV6-6 to TRBJ1-6; 6 matching bases give a weak D call of TRBD1. Here the CDR3 is given as CASRQGINSPLHF. The nucleotides read TGTGCCAGCAGACAGGGAATAAATTCACCCCTCCACTTT.